Given below is one T cell receptor (beta chain) in context. The entry originates in a study of blood T cell repertoires in COVID-19. V lost 5 bases to trimming and J lost 2 bases, with 18 bases between them. Germline V gene lookup returns CDR1 PRHDT and CDR2 FYEKMQ (reference sequence). The CDR3 consists of 16 residues. The table came from immunoSEQ multiplex PCR; TCRdb's copy has only in-frame clones and leaves some out. The data contain some 300,000 clones, roughly 86% of them seen just once; the ten biggest clones take up 2.5% to 3.5%. The TCR comes from a woman aged 50 to 65 who had been exposed to COVID-19. The sample taken for sequencing was PBMCs or T cells enriched from blood (not recorded which). This chain uses TRBV13 with TRBJ1-2, with unresolved D. The DNA of the CDR3 is TGTGCCAGCAGCGCCAACAAGGGAGAAGGGAACTATGGCTACACCTTC. The encoded protein is CASSANKGEGNYGYTF.